The rows below give T cell receptor beta chains drawn from one sample of a study of OX40 agonist ivuxolimab in advanced cancers. Produced via immunoSEQ multiplex PCR; TCRdb's table is partial and in-frame only. The sample lists 89,000 or so clones; about 86% were seen once. Sequenced material: CD4+ or CD8+ T cells sorted from blood, taken in a trial of the OX40 agonist ivuxolimab. The source is an adult with an advanced solid tumor such as melanoma, head and neck, liver or kidney cancer. Both conserved end residues are part of each CDR3.

j_call,v_call,cdr3_aa
TRBJ2-5,TRBV20-1,CSARIETQYF
TRBJ2-1,TRBV7-9,CASRTTGQVYNEQFF
TRBJ2-1,TRBV9,CASSAGLLQYNEQFF
TRBJ2-1,TRBV18,CASSPGLTVDNEQFF
TRBJ2-3,TRBV18,CASSPGGQADTQYF
TRBJ1-4,TRBV13,CASSLGQRIEKLFF
TRBJ2-5,TRBV4-1,CASSPTRADLGTQYF
TRBJ2-3,TRBV7-2,CASSLGAGYTDTQYF
TRBJ2-6,TRBV7-3,CASSFGGGTSGANVLTF
TRBJ1-5,TRBV19,CASSPRQGTAKGQPQHF
TRBJ1-4,TRBV30,CAWTRGGGEKLFF
TRBJ2-2,TRBV30,CAWSQGPNTGELFF
TRBJ1-2,TRBV10-3,CAISQAAGGYTF
TRBJ2-7,TRBV10-3,CAIRGQDYEQYF
TRBJ2-7,TRBV28,CASGGTSGGREQYF
TRBJ2-2,TRBV9,CASSVVSNTGELFF
TRBJ2-2,TRBV5-1,CASSLVTSGTTGELFF
TRBJ1-4,TRBV30,CAWSPGRQGYEKLFF
TRBJ1-5,TRBV19,CASSIDFSGGRGNQPQHF
TRBJ2-3,TRBV18,CASSPSAESTDTQYF
TRBJ2-7,TRBV27,CASSPITAGGREQYF